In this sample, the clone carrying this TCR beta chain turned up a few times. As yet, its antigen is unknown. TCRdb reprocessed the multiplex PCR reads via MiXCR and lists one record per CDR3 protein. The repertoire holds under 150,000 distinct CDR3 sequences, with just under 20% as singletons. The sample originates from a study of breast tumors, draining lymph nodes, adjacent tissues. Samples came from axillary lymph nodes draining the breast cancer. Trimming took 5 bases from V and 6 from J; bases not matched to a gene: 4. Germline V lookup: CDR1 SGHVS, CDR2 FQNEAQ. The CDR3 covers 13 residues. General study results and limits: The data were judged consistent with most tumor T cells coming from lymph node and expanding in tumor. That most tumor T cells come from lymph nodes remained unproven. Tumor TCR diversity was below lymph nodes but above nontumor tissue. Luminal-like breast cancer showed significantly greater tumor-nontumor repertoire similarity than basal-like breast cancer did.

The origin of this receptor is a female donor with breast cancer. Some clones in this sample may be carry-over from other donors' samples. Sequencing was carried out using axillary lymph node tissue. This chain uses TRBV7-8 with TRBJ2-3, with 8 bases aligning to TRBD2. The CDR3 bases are TGTGCCAGCAGCCCGACTAGCGCCGATACGCAGTATTTT. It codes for CASSPTSADTQYF. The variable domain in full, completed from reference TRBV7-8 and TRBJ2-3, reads GAGVSQSPRYKVAKRGQDVALRCDPISGHVSLFWYQQALGQGPEFLTYFQNEAQLDKSGLPSDRFFAERPEGSVSTLKIQRTQQEDSAVYLCASSPTSADTQYFGPGTRLTVL.